This T cell receptor beta chain was sequenced during a study of blood T cell repertoires in COVID-19 (TCRdb year 2020). Context from the whole study: Collaborator samples came from the United States, Italy and Spain and covered acute and convalescent phases of COVID-19. The material from the prospective study consisted of cDNA or gDNA derived from T cells, B-cell-depleted T cells, or PBMCs. The dataset comprised deeply sampled blood TCRbeta repertoires from subjects exposed to, actively infected with, or recovered from COVID-19. The repertoires were made available in a free public database intended to serve as a resource for research on the immune response to SARS-CoV-2. The samples were drawn from the first 160 participants of the ongoing ImmuneRACE study and from 950 to 1,500 subjects provided by 6 global collaborators. The sample metadata nearly always contained a de-identified subject ID, COVID-19 status, age in years and sex. Where HLA class I and class II types were available, the types were taken from metadata supplied by the sample provider, not from assay-based typing. Findings and caveats that apply to the study as a whole: The amount of clinical and demographic metadata varied by source and participant and was provided uncurated.

Participants in the prospective study were aged 18 to 89 years, lived in approximately 26 United States geographic areas, and enrolled through a virtual design. Cohort assignment in the prospective study relied on participant-reported clinical history from a screening survey and a study questionnaire. For ImmuneRACE Cohort 3, a participant was defined as recovered based on two consecutive negative NP/OP PCR tests, clearance by a healthcare professional, or resolution of symptoms. Each participant in the prospective study had whole blood, serum and a nasopharyngeal or oropharyngeal swab collected by mobile phlebotomists. Participants in the prospective study had the option to provide additional blood draws and questionnaires over a roughly 2-month period. Blood samples from the prospective study were shipped frozen or at room temperature prior to DNA extraction. TCRbeta CDR3 regions were amplified from genomic DNA by means of the immunoSEQ Assay, a bias-controlled multiplex PCR. On the study's bioinformatics: Nucleated cell counts per sample were estimated from amplification of reference gene primers within the assay. To quantify the absolute abundance of each unique TCRbeta CDR3 rearrangement, sequence reads were collapsed and filtered. For each sample, productive Simpson clonality was calculated by taking the square root of Simpson's diversity index across productive rearrangements. TCRdb holds this immuneACCESS table with in-frame rearrangements only. Some clones are missing; in checked studies, unresolved V genes explain under half, and the rest has no known cause. D and trimming come from the DNA, and the V and J calls and clone size come from that table. This sample holds 150,000 to 190,000 clones; 84% were observed only once. 7.3% of the sample is in the top ten clones.

Inclusive of the bounding cysteine and phenylalanine, the CDR3 is 14 residues long. Only CDR3 DNA is held: 42 bases, read in frame from base 1. The germline ends are 12 bases apart after V is trimmed by 1 base and J by 8 bases. From the germline V gene, CDR1 is SGHTA and CDR2 is FQGNSA. There are a few counts of this clone. The clone's antigen remains unknown. No qualities accompany the bases; no much larger clone lies one base away. The receptor was isolated from a man over 45 who had recovered from COVID-19. The sample comprised PBMCs or T cells enriched from blood (not recorded which). The sequence links TRBV7-2 to TRBJ1-5; the D gene is possibly TRBD1, with 5 bases matching. The CDR3 region: CASSLGRGSKPQHF. The DNA sequence is given as TGTGCCAGCAGCTTAGGTAGGGGTAGCAAGCCCCAGCATTTT.